These T cell receptor beta chains were read from a single sample in a study of blood T cell repertoires in COVID-19. The table came from immunoSEQ multiplex PCR; TCRdb's copy has only in-frame clones and leaves some out. This table holds about 140,000 clones, 65% to 90% found once. The sequenced sample was peripheral blood. The origin of the receptors is a man aged 50 or older with acute or convalescent COVID-19. Both conserved end residues are trimmed from each CDR3.

j_call,cdr3_length,v_call,cdr3_aa
TRBJ2-3,13,TRBV5-4,ASSTTSGRKDTQY
TRBJ1-1,12,TRBV9,ASSVDGGDTEAF
TRBJ2-2,10,TRBV30,ASHTETGELF
TRBJ2-7,11,TRBV3-1/TRBV3-2,ASSQRTSYEQY
TRBJ1-1,10,TRBV6-5,ASNPGNTEAF
TRBJ1-5,11,TRBV2,ASRGEGNQPQH
TRBJ1-2,11,TRBV28,ASTRGGRDGYT
TRBJ1-6,13,TRBV4-2,ASSLGRQGNSPLH
TRBJ2-3,10,TRBV7-8,ASSRDTDTQY
TRBJ2-1,15,TRBV5-4,ASSSARRQGAYNEQF
TRBJ1-2,13,TRBV3-1/TRBV3-2,ASSQGGAGNYGYT
TRBJ1-4,13,TRBV9,ASSEGGTGGEKLF
TRBJ2-1,9,TRBV5-1,ASRHNNEQF
TRBJ2-2,11,TRBV7-3,ASSTNRAEELF
TRBJ1-2,13,TRBV9,ASSVGGEANYGYT
TRBJ2-1,10,TRBV6-5,ASSLTGNEQF
TRBJ1-1,12,TRBV6-1,ASSEARGTGAAF
TRBJ1-5,12,TRBV2,ASTKGQTYQPQH
TRBJ2-1,12,TRBV29-1,SVGDGSSYNEQF
TRBJ2-2,12,TRBV11-2,ASSLERNTGELF
TRBJ1-6,15,TRBV10-3,AISETRDNRANSPLH
TRBJ1-4,11,TRBV7-2,ASSSQGDEKLF
TRBJ2-7,12,TRBV9,ASSPKADIRWQY
TRBJ2-5,10,TRBV2,ASSALQETQY
TRBJ2-1,12,TRBV5-5,ASSFRGSYNEQF
TRBJ2-1,13,TRBV7-9,ASSLAVTGANEQF
TRBJ1-2,13,TRBV5-1,ASSPRVGTNYGYT
TRBJ2-1,13,TRBV11-2,ASSGGESLYNEQF
TRBJ2-3,15,TRBV5-1,ASSLGVAGGRTDTQY
TRBJ2-7,12,TRBV27,ASGQTLVDYEQY
TRBJ1-2,11,TRBV6-2/TRBV6-3,ASSYTSDYGYT
TRBJ2-4,14,TRBV11-2,ASSSGGPAAKNIQY
TRBJ1-2,12,TRBV4-2,ASSLGVSSYGYT
TRBJ2-7,11,TRBV10-1,ASSEQGVYEQY
TRBJ2-7,15,TRBV19,ASRPGTVPPSSYEQY
TRBJ1-3,13,TRBV5-6,ASSHRRLHGNTIY
TRBJ1-1,14,TRBV14,ASSPAVNRGNTEAF
TRBJ1-5,13,TRBV28,ASSLWGQGNQPQH
TRBJ2-1,15,TRBV24-1,ATSDAKGQGRVEEQF
TRBJ2-7,12,TRBV2,ASSVGTGGYEQY
TRBJ2-7,14,TRBV3-1/TRBV3-2,ASSRDTSGSSYEQY
TRBJ2-5,15,TRBV7-9,ASSLVGRTGRQETQY
TRBJ2-1,14,TRBV27,ASSLFLAGVYNEQF